Shown below are 8 T cell receptor beta chains from a single sample sequenced in a study of T cell responses to AZD1222 COVID-19 vaccine. TCRdb keeps only in-frame clones here, not all; method: immunoSEQ multiplex PCR. The table records over 95,000 clones, just under 90% of them present only once. The sequences come from peripheral blood, collected on day 0 of AZD1222 vaccination. Receptor source: an adult in good health.

V is TRBV5-1 and J is TRBJ1-4; TRBD1 is a possible D gene (5 bases). This CDR3 is 13 amino acids long. Germline V lookup: CDR1 SGHRS, CDR2 YFSETQ. The V gene lost 1 base and the J gene lost 10 bases, with 11 bases spanning the gap. The CDR3 spells CASSLNQGGKLFF. CDR3 DNA: TGCGCCAGCAGCTTGAACCAGGGCGGAAAACTGTTTTTT.

This clone was found a few times. The genes are TRBV14 and TRBJ2-5; no clear D. Trimming removed 1 base from V and 5 bases from J, with 11 bases in between. This CDR3 contains 14 residues. CDR1 and CDR2 (germline): SGHDN, FVKESK. In nucleotides, the CDR3 is TGTGCCAGCAGCCAAGGGGTCCGTTCGGAGACCCAGTACTTC. Translating it yields CASSQGVRSETQYF.

The sample holds a few counts of this clone. The chain combines TRBV7-9 with TRBJ2-2, with 8 nucleotides matching TRBD1. CDR1 SEHNR and CDR2 FQNEAQ come from the germline V gene (reference sequence). The CDR3 extends over 14 amino acids. Unmatched junction bases numbered 3, after V lost 6 bases and J lost 3 bases. Here the CDR3 DNA reads TGTGCCAGCAGACCACAGGGGGACACCGGGGAGCTGTTTTTT. Its translation: CASRPQGDTGELFF. The full variable domain, with the rest looked up from reference TRBV7-9 and TRBJ2-2, is DTGVSQNPRHKITKRGQNVTFRCDPISEHNRLYWYRQTLGQGPEFLTYFQNEAQLEKSRLLSDRFSAERPKGSFSTLEIQRTEQGDSAMYLCASRPQGDTGELFFGEGSRLTVL.

The chain uses TRBV1 and TRBJ2-7; the table names TRBD2, a call not compared with the DNA. TRBV1 is recorded as a pseudogene. The CDR3 runs 16 residues. The DNA of the CDR3 is TGCACCAGCAGCCAAGAAAGTCAGCGGGAGGGGCTCGAGCAGTACTTC. Its translation is CTSSQESQREGLEQYF.

The chain joins TRBV30 to TRBJ1-6; D uncertain. The germline gives CDR1 GTSNPN, CDR2 SVGIG (reference sequence). The CDR3 is 14 residues long. The V end lost 4 bases, the J end lost 7 bases, and 14 bases lay between the germline ends. Here the CDR3 reads CAWKGCARNSPLHF. In DNA form, the CDR3 reads TGTGCCTGGAAGGGCTGCGCGAGGAATTCACCCCTCCACTTT.

J is TRBJ2-2 and V is TRBV28; the D gene is possibly TRBD1 (6 bases). The CDR3 runs to 14 residues. Deletions cut 6 bases from V and 6 bases from J, with 14 bases between. The germline CDR1 and CDR2 sequences are MDHEN and SYDVKM. CDR3 sequence reads: CASSKAGAAGELFF. CDR3 bases: TGTGCCAGCAGCAAGGCAGGGGCCGCCGGGGAGCTGTTTTTT.

This clone was counted once. The gene calls are TRBV6-2 or TRBV6-3 and TRBJ2-3, with 10 nucleotides matching TRBD2. J gave up 3 bases and V 2 bases, and 5 bases lay outside the gene matches. The length of the CDR3 is 16 residues. Per germline, CDR1 MNHEY and CDR2 SVGEGT. CDR3 sequence (DNA): TGTGCCAGCAGTTACGCGGCTAGCGGGAGAACAGATACGCAGTATTTT. Encoded protein: CASSYAASGRTDTQYF.

The chain carries TRBV9 and TRBJ2-5, with TRBD2 matching 12 bases. V shed 2 bases and J 4 bases; nucleotides not matched to a gene: 6. This CDR3 spans 16 amino acids. Germline CDR1 reads SGDLS; CDR2 reads YYNGEE. This chain's CDR3 is CASSVGELAGGETQYF. CDR3 DNA sequence: TGTGCCAGCAGCGTTGGGGAACTAGCGGGAGGAGAGACCCAGTACTTC.